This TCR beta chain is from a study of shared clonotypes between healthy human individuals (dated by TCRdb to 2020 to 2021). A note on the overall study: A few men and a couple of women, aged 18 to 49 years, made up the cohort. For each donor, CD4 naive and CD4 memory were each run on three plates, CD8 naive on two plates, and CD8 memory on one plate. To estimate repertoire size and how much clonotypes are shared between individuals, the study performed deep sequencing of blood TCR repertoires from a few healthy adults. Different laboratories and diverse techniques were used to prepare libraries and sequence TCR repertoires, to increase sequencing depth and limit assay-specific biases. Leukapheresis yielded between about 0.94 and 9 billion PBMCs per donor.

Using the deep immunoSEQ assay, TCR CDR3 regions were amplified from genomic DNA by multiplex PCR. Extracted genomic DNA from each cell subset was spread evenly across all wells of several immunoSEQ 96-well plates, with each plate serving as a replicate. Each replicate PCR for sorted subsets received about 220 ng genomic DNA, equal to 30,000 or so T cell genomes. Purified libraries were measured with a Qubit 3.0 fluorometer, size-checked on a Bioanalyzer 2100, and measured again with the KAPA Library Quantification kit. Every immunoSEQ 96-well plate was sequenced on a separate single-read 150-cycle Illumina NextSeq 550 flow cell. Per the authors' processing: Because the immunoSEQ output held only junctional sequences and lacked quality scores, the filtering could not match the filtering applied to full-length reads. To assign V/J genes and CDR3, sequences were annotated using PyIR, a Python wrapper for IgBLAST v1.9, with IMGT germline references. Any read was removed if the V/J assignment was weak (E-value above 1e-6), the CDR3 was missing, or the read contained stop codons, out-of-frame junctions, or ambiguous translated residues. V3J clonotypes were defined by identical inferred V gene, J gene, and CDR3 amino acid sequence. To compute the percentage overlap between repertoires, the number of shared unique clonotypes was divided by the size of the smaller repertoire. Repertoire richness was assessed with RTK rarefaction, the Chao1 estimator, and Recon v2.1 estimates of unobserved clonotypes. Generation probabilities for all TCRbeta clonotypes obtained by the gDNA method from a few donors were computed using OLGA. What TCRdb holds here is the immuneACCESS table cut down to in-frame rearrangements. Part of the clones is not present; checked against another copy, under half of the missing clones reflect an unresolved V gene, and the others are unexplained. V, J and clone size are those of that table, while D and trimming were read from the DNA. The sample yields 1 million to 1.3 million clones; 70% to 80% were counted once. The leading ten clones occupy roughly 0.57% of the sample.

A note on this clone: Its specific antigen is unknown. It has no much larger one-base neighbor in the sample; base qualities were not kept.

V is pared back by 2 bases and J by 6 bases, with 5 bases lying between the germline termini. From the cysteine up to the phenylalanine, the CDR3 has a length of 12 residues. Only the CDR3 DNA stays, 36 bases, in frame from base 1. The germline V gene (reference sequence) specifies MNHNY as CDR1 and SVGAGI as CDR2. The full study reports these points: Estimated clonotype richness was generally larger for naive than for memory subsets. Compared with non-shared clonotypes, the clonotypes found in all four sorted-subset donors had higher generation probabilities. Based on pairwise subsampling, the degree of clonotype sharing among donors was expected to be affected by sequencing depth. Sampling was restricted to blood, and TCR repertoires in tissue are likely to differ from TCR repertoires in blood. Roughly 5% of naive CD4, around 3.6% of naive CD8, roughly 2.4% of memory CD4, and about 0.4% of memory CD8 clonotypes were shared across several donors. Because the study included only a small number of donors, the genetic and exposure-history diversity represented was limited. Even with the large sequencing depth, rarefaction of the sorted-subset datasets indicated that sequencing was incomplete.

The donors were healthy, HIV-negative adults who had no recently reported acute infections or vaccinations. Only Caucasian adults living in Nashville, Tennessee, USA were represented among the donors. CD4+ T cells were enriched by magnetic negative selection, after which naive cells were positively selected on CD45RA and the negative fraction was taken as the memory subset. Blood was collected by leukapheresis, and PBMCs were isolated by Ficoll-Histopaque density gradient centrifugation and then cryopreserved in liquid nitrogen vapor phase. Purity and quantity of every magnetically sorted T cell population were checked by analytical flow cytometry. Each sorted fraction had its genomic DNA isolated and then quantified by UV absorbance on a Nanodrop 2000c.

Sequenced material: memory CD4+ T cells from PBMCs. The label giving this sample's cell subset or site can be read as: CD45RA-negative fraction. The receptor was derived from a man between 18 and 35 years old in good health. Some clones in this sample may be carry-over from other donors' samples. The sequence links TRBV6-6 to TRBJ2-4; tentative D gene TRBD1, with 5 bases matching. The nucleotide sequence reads TGTGCCAGCAGTTACCAGGGAAACATTCAGTACTTC. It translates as CASSYQGNIQYF.